The entry that follows covers one TCR delta chain sequence. This clone was seen only a few times. Its antigen target is currently unknown. The input lacks base qualities; no much larger clone sits a single base away. The sample comes from a study of gamma-delta chains in newborns, infants, children (dated by TCRdb to the late 2010s). About the full investigation: According to the study title, microbial exposure causes polyclonal expansion of innate gammadelta T cells right after birth. The study examined the way microbial exposure affected innate gammadelta T cell populations in human newborns right after birth.

Per the germline V gene, GEAIGNYY is the CDR1 and EKD is the CDR2. After removal of 0 bases from V and 0 bases from J, the junction retains 15 bases not matched to a gene. Spanning cysteine to phenylalanine, the CDR3 consists of 20 amino acids. Of the read, only the CDR3 DNA is kept; its 60 bases are in frame from base 1. Instrument on record: Illumina MiSeq. Public reads were reanalyzed in TCRdb with CATT, and rows carrying the same DNA were merged afterwards. The sample table records 10,000 or so delta-chain clones; less than 4.5% of these occur just once. In total, the top ten clones hold about 9.1% of the sample.

Input material: blood. The V and J genes are TRDV2 and TRDJ1, with 10 middle bases fitting TRDD3. The sequence was collected from a child who was a newborn, infant or young child, either healthy, febrile or measles-vaccinated (not recorded which). The nucleotide sequence is given as TGTGCCTGTGACACCGCGCAGAACTGGGGGATTACCCAGTACACCGATAAACTCATCTTT. Translated, it reads CACDTAQNWGITQYTDKLIF.